A single sample is the source of the 18 T cell receptor beta chains below, sequenced in a study of cytomegalovirus exposure and HLA in healthy donors. The PCR had 60 Vbeta and 13 Jbeta primers. The assay was immunoSEQ multiplex PCR, and TCRdb's table has in-frame clones only and misses some. Of some 160,000 clones in the sample, 80% to 90% were seen once. Sample: PBMCs. These receptors originate from a woman aged 40 to 49 in good health and CMV-seropositive.

The chain is built from TRBV5-1 and TRBJ2-1; 14 bases fit TRBD2. This CDR3 comprises 16 residues. The trim removed 0 bases at V and 9 bases at J, leaving 5 bases unmatched. CDR1 is SGHRS and CDR2 is YFSETQ in the germline V gene. This chain's CDR3 is CASSLETSGRGSEQFF. The CDR3 nucleotides read TGCGCCAGCAGCTTGGAGACTAGCGGGAGGGGGAGTGAGCAGTTCTTC.

The chain combines TRBV4-1 with TRBJ1-6; 7 nucleotides align to TRBD1. V was pared by 4 bases and J by 6 bases, with 9 bases of the junction left unmatched. This CDR3 contains 16 residues. Germline CDR1 MGHRA, CDR2 YSYEKL. Here the CDR3 reads CASSRSWGQSNSPLHF. The CDR3 nucleotides are TGCGCCAGCAGCCGGTCTTGGGGACAGAGTAATTCACCCCTCCACTTT.

This chain links TRBV7-2 with TRBJ2-2; 7 nucleotides match TRBD1. The CDR3 is 19 residues long. Trimming took 2 bases from V and 0 from J; bases not matched to a gene: 12. CDR1 and CDR2 from the germline V gene are SGHTA and FQGNSA. In DNA form, the CDR3 reads TGTGCCAGCAGCTTACAGGTGTTCAGTGACAGGGCGAACACCGGGGAGCTGTTTTTT. Protein sequence: CASSLQVFSDRANTGELFF.

This clone has only one observation. The chain links TRBV7-2 to TRBJ2-2; perhaps TRBD1 as D (6 bases). The germline V gene encodes CDR1 SGHTA and CDR2 FQGNSA. Trimming took off 5 bases at V and 6 bases at J, with 10 bases between the two ends. The CDR3 sequence is 13 residues long. The CDR3 DNA reads as TGTGCCAGCAGCCCAAGACAGGCCGGGGAGCTGTTTTTT. This codes for CASSPRQAGELFF.

The chain links TRBV7-2 to TRBJ2-5; 8 bases are a match to TRBD1. This CDR3 comprises 13 residues. Germline lookup yields CDR1 SGHTA and CDR2 FQGNSA. V was pared by 6 bases and J by 11 bases, with 11 bases of the junction left unmatched. CDR3 in DNA: TGTGCCAGCAGTGCGGGACAGGCTTTAGAGCAGTACTTC. Amino acids: CASSAGQALEQYF.

This clone has a single count. This CDR3 is CASSYPGESPLHF. As DNA, the CDR3 is TGTGCCAGCAGTTACCCAGGGGAATCACCCCTCCACTTT. The chain links TRBV6-5 to TRBJ1-6; tentatively, D is TRBD1 (6 bases). The V end lost 2 bases, the J end lost 10 bases, and 9 bases lay between the germline ends. The germline CDR1 and CDR2 sequences are MNHEY and SVGAGI. There are 13 residues in the CDR3.

This chain uses TRBV6-6 with TRBJ2-5; 12 bases agree with TRBD1. With V trimmed by 4 bases and J by 5 bases, 8 bases remained unmatched. The length of the CDR3 is 16 residues. Germline loops: CDR1 MNHNY, CDR2 SVGAGI (reference sequence). The DNA of the CDR3 is TGTGCCAGCAGTTGGGGACAGGGGGCTTCAGGGGAGACCCAGTACTTC. Translation: CASSWGQGASGETQYF.

The V call is TRBV7-2, the J call TRBJ2-1; 11 nucleotides line up with TRBD2. The CDR3 totals 15 residues. V gave up 5 bases and J gave up 5 bases; unmatched junction bases: 5. Per the germline V gene, CDR1 is SGHTA and CDR2 is FQGNSA. The CDR3 is CASSPGLAANNEQFF. CDR3 nucleotides: TGTGCCAGCAGCCCGGGACTAGCGGCTAACAATGAGCAGTTCTTC. Full variable domain (rest looked up from reference TRBV7-2 and TRBJ2-1): GAGVSQSPSNKVTEKGKDVELRCDPISGHTALYWYRQSLGQGLEFLIYFQGNSAPDKSGLPSDRFSAERTGGSVSTLTIQRTQQEDSAVYLCASSPGLAANNEQFFGPGTRLTVL.

The V and J genes are TRBV5-1 and TRBJ2-1; a possible D gene is TRBD2 (8 bases). Trimming left V 4 bases short and J 8 bases short, with 22 bases between. The CDR3 extends over 16 amino acids. Germline loops: CDR1 SGHRS, CDR2 YFSETQ. This CDR3 reads CASSLRVPGGGDEQFF. The CDR3 bases are TGCGCCAGCAGCCTACGCGTACCGGGAGGGGGCGATGAGCAGTTCTTC.

The CDR3 region has the DNA TGTGCCACGAGGGACGCACAGGGGGCCGGTGGCTACACCTTC. Amino acid sequence: CATRDAQGAGGYTF. The gene calls are TRBV10-3 and TRBJ1-2, with 9 bases identical to TRBD1. V was clipped by 10 bases and J by 7 bases; unmatched bases: 13. This CDR3 region has 14 residues. CDR1 and CDR2 (germline): ENHRY, SYGVKD.

The rearrangement uses TRBV19 and TRBJ1-4; D call uncertain. V shed 3 bases and J shed 5 bases, with 7 bases lying between them. CDR1 is LNHDA, CDR2 SQIVND, per germline (reference sequence). The CDR3 contains 13 residues. CDR3 DNA: TGTGCCAGTAGTATTGGACTAAATGAAAAACTGTTTTTT. Protein: CASSIGLNEKLFF.

The chain links TRBV5-6 to TRBJ2-7, with a weak D call TRBD1 (6 bases). Germline-derived CDR1 and CDR2 are SGHDT and YYEEEE. This CDR3 comprises 15 residues. V shed 4 bases and J shed 2 bases, with 16 bases lying between them. The CDR3 DNA sequence: TGTGCCAGCAGCCCTCCCAGGGGCCCCACCTACGAGCAGTACTTC. It translates to CASSPPRGPTYEQYF. Supplemented by reference TRBV5-6 and TRBJ2-7, the full variable domain reads DAGVTQSPTHLIKTRGQQVTLRCSPKSGHDTVSWYQQALGQGPQFIFQYYEEEERQRGNFPDRFSGHQFPNYSSELNVNALLLGDSALYLCASSPPRGPTYEQYFGPGTRLTVT.

This sequence joins TRBV7-9 and TRBJ2-7; TRBD1 agrees at 7 bases. CDR1 and CDR2 from the germline V gene are SEHNR and FQNEAQ (reference sequence). The CDR3 sequence is 14 residues long. Trimming at V came to 4 bases and at J to 5 bases, leaving 8 bases not matched to a gene. The CDR3 nucleotides read TGTGCCAGCAGCTCTGACAGGGAAATACACGAGCAGTACTTC. Its protein product is CASSSDREIHEQYF. Supplemented by reference TRBV7-9 and TRBJ2-7, the full variable domain reads DTGVSQNPRHKITKRGQNVTFRCDPISEHNRLYWYRQTLGQGPEFLTYFQNEAQLEKSRLLSDRFSAERPKGSFSTLEIQRTEQGDSAMYLCASSSDREIHEQYFGPGTRLTVT.

The chain recombines TRBV5-6 with TRBJ1-4; the match to TRBD1 covers 10 bases. This CDR3 has 12 amino acids. The V segment lost 5 bases and the J segment 12 bases; nucleotides outside the gene matches: 4. Germline V gene sequence: CDR1 SGHDT, CDR2 YYEEEE. In DNA, the CDR3 is TGTGCCAGCAGTCGGGACAGGGGAGAACTGTTTTTT. Its protein product is CASSRDRGELFF.

The chain employs TRBV7-9 and TRBJ1-1; no clear D. Germline V CDR1 and CDR2: SEHNR, FQNEAQ (reference sequence). Trimming left V 5 bases short and J 0 bases short, with 4 bases between. The CDR3 is 12 amino acids. CDR3 region: CASSDMNTEAFF. Here the CDR3 DNA reads TGTGCCAGCAGCGACATGAACACTGAAGCTTTCTTT.

This sequence joins TRBV27 and TRBJ1-2; D is possibly TRBD1 (5 bases). The CDR3 spans 16 residues. Germline loops: CDR1 MNHEY, CDR2 SMNVEV (reference sequence). Trimming removed 2 bases from V and 1 base from J, with 14 bases in between. CDR3 bases: TGTGCCAGCAGTTTAGGCTCGACAGCGAATAACTATGGCTACACCTTC. It yields the protein CASSLGSTANNYGYTF.

This clone has a single count. J is TRBJ2-7 and V is TRBV18; D is uncertain. V was trimmed by 1 base and J by 1 base, leaving 11 bases between them. Germline V gives CDR1 KGHSH, CDR2 LQKENI. The CDR3 is 15 amino acids. Written as DNA, the CDR3 is TGTGCCAGCTCACCACTAGTGAGTAGATCCTACGAGCAGTACTTC. This sequence encodes CASSPLVSRSYEQYF. The full variable domain, completed using reference TRBV18 and TRBJ2-7, is NAGVMQNPRHLVRRRGQEARLRCSPMKGHSHVYWYRQLPEEGLKFMVYLQKENIIDESGMPKERFSAEFPKEGPSILRIQQVVRGDSAAYFCASSPLVSRSYEQYFGPGTRLTVT.

V gene TRBV13 combines with J gene TRBJ2-1, with no clear D. Germline CDR1 and CDR2: PRHDT and FYEKMQ (reference sequence). This CDR3 comprises 15 residues. Trimming removed 5 bases at V and 0 bases at J, with 11 bases between. Here the CDR3 reads CASSHSLISYNEQFF. The CDR3 DNA sequence: TGTGCCAGCAGCCACAGTCTGATCTCCTACAATGAGCAGTTCTTC.